This TCR beta chain was retrieved from a study of Graves' ophthalmopathy and Graves' hyperthyroidism. About the study: Ahead of any treatment, peripheral blood was obtained at the initial diagnosis.

Hyperthyroidism in these 18- to 65-year-old patients was newly diagnosed, lasting under 2 months. In this cohort, patients with other autoimmune diseases, uncontrolled infections, pregnancy or lactation were excluded. The CDR3 length is 16 residues. The V gene lost 6 bases and the J gene lost 6 bases, with 18 bases spanning the gap. Using RNA transcripts, the TCR beta CDR3 regions were amplified. Amplification began with first-round RT-PCR using HTBI primers, then second-round multiplex PCR was performed. MiXCR, run by TCRdb on the multiplex PCR reads, gives a single entry per CDR3 protein. The sample carries over 500,000 distinct CDR3 sequences, about a fifth recorded once.

The clonotype originates from a woman aged 18-29 years with stable Graves' hyperthyroidism. Some clones in this sample may be carry-over from other donors' samples. The chain combines TRBV12-3 or TRBV12-4 with TRBJ1-6; the D is unclear. The specimen was peripheral blood. DNA of the CDR3: TGTGCCAGCAGCTCTACACCGGAGGTGGGTAATTCACCCCTCCACTTT. This translates into CASSSTPEVGNSPLHF.